This TCR beta chain was profiled in a study of cytomegalovirus exposure and HLA in healthy donors listed by TCRdb under 2017. About the full investigation: An earlier analysis of roughly 500 of the donors reported approximately 300 Gb of sequence data and roughly 120 million unique TCR beta sequences obtained from about 179 million T cells. A later analysis re-analyzed previously published TCR beta repertoires from 500 to 700 donors and added high-resolution HLA genotyping to study TCR occurrence patterns. Along with the roughly 710-subject first cohort, a separate validation cohort of 120 different subjects was used. An early release that covered about 640 HLA-typed donors contained approximately 300 gigabases of sequencing data and tens of millions of unique TCR sequences. The study aimed to test whether cataloging public T cell receptors could reveal signatures of past pathogen exposure. Of the roughly 410 genotyped donors, roughly 80% were placed in the genetic ancestry cluster associated with self-reported Caucasian donors. In an earlier analysis of 587 of the donors, high-throughput TCR beta sequencing was used to judge whether each TCR beta V gene segment behaved as functional or pseudogenic. All discovery cohort repertoires had been generated on a single sequencing platform. The study combined high-throughput TCR immunosequencing, statistical association of individual TCRs with disease status, and machine learning to predict cytomegalovirus infection status. In the later analysis, no new phenotypic data were used to find candidate immune exposures; instead, reliance was placed on TCR beta sequences and their occurrence across donors. Typing coverage varied by locus: about 629-630 donors for A, B, C, DRB1 and DQB1; around 560 for DQA1; approximately 570 for DPA1; approximately 490 for DPB1. Genome-wide SNP genotypes for about three fifths of the roughly 670 donors were used in a later genetic analysis, which treated that subset as a discovery cohort. HLA typing covered class I and class II loci at four-digit resolution. Donor age, sex, ethnicity and CMV serostatus were compiled together with the repertoire data. The study used immunosequencing to profile the T cell repertoires of 600 to 850 subjects and linked those repertoires to cytomegalovirus serostatus. About five DR-DQ haplotypes were treated as single units for association and clustering because of strong linkage in the cohort. Among 300 to 500 genotyped donors of the cohort, an average of around 250,000 unique TCR beta nucleotide sequences was sequenced per donor, of which 15% to 20% were non-productive. Beyond this particular receptor, the publication reports: A later genetic analysis reported fewer N-insertions in productive TCRs among donors in an Asian-associated ancestry cluster than the approximately 670-donor mean. Assigning TCR associations to individual alleles was difficult when HLA alleles, especially DR and DQ, strongly co-occurred. A cluster of highly shared sequence variants was judged likely to be a technical artifact of the sequencing pipeline. About 17 rarely observed V segments, including chromosome 9 orphons, were excluded from the earlier analysis of about 610 of the donors because counts were too low. A few of the identified cytomegalovirus-associated TCR beta chains were confirmed in vitro to be specific for cytomegalovirus antigens. HLA typing was unavailable for some donors at each locus, so association tests used only the typed subset. Correlated functional status among segregating V segments might reflect linkage disequilibrium, but an unknown experimental factor could not be ruled out. In both the original and validation cohorts, the classifier was reported to diagnose cytomegalovirus status with high specificity and sensitivity. Broadly in line with IMGT annotations, most TCR beta V segments showed up in productive rearrangements about 87% or about 30% of the time in an earlier analysis of approximately 640 of the donors. Sequencing depth was assumed to be roughly uniform across donors in the presence/absence analyses, though that assumption may not hold. In the study, 150 to 200 TCR beta chains were listed as associated with cytomegalovirus. A later analysis reported that several top co-occurrence clusters appeared linked to parvovirus B19, influenza, CMV and Epstein-Barr virus. According to a later analysis, most CMV-associated TCR beta chains appeared to be HLA-restricted, and the HLA associations seemed to be driven largely by CMV exposure. A further reported finding was that TCR beta sequences accurately predicted the HLA-A and HLA-B alleles for most subjects in the first cohort. Some IMGT-functional V segments, including TRBV6-2 and TRBV6-3, could not be told apart with the 87-base-pair reads, so those segments were excluded. According to a later analysis, TCR association rates differed among HLA loci, with DRB1 alleles showing the most associated TCRs and HLA-C alleles showing the fewest. At a false discovery rate of 0.05, a later analysis linked roughly 17,000 TCR beta sequences to specific HLA alleles. In a later analysis, HLA-associated TCR beta chains showed more clonal expansion and lower generation probabilities than non-associated chains that were equally common. Most TCR sequences were seen in very few donors, while some public TCRs were found in many individuals. For the cohort, immune exposure information was limited to CMV serostatus. An association between a missense DCLRE1C variant and V-gene and J-gene trimming of TCR beta chains was found in a later genetic analysis and replicated in an independent cohort. This cohort had only TCR beta chains sequenced, and the lack of alpha or paired-chain data limited which features could be detected. The authors suggested that the approach could potentially be extended to other disease states and immunological phenotypes.

The library relied on the immunoSEQ multiplex PCR assay. The multiplex PCR relied on a mix of 60 forward primers for TCR Vbeta segments and 13 reverse primers for TCR Jbeta segments. A multiplex PCR assay on genomic DNA amplified the CDR3 region of rearranged TCR beta genes. On the Illumina HiSeq System, the amplified TCR beta libraries were sequenced as 87-base-pair reads. Per the original workflow: Across the 670 or so repertoires, a later analysis counted 80 million or so unique TCR beta chains, roughly 11 million of which were shared by at least two donors. Raw reads were error-corrected and collapsed into unique sequences by a nearest-neighbor algorithm in which closely related sequences were merged to remove PCR and sequencing errors. V, D and J gene segments were assigned by aligning CDR3 sequences to IMGT reference sequences. Each retained sequence needed at least a six-nucleotide match to both a V gene segment and a J gene segment. A rearrangement counted as productive if the CDR3 had no stop codons and remained in frame with V and J, and every other rearrangement counted as non-productive. Following IMGT convention, CDR3 was defined as the stretch from the second conserved V-encoded cysteine to the conserved J-encoded phenylalanine. In an earlier analysis of some 550 of the donors, sequences lacking an unambiguous match to a single V gene segment were excluded. An earlier analysis of about 590 of the donors classified V segments as functional when productive rearrangements were above 56.7% and as segregating when the standard deviation between donors was above 5%. To diagnose cytomegalovirus status from the catalog of TCR beta chain sequences, a statistical classification framework was built. In a later analysis, V and J genes were assigned by comparing TCR nucleotide sequences against IMGT/GENE-DB human TR gene sequences. Using the TCRdist pipeline, a later analysis assigned CDR3 sequences along with most-parsimonious VDJ recombination scenarios. In a later analysis, each TCR beta chain was defined by its CDR3 amino acid sequence together with its V-gene family, and reads without a unique V-gene family were excluded. A later analysis removed 550 to 700 highly shared, low-generation-probability nucleotide sequences to deal with suspected cross-contamination and a sequencing artifact. A later analysis calculated a clonal expansion index for each public chain from normalized within-repertoire ranks of inferred template counts. In a later analysis, generation probabilities were computed using a VDJ recombination model fitted to out-of-frame rearrangements, and the results were checked against IGoR. In a later analysis, hypergeometric tests were used to score TCR-TCR, TCR-HLA and TCR-CMV co-occurrence, with a repertoire-size bias correction applied to TCR pairs. In a later analysis, false discovery rates were estimated by permuting HLA or CMV assignments 20 times. In a later analysis, co-occurring TCRs were grouped with DBSCAN, and TCRdist sequence similarity was added when clustering was performed within HLA-allele-positive subsets. Repertoires with fewer than 30,000 or more than 120,000 public chains, plus five repertoires with anomalous nucleotide sharing, were excluded from co-occurrence clustering. Sourced from immuneACCESS, this table was stored by TCRdb with only in-frame sequences that have V and J called. A share of the clones is absent; for the studies checked, an unresolved V gene accounts for under half, and the remainder has no known explanation. Clonal size and the V and J genes are those of that table, whereas D and trimming came from the DNA. Counted in this sample were around 130,000 clones; 75% to 90% of them appeared once. The ten largest clones take up 1.5% to 2% of the sample.

V was cut back by 5 bases and J by 0 bases, leaving a gap of 14 bases between them. The CDR3 runs 15 residues from the cysteine to the phenylalanine. CDR3 DNA is the only sequence kept; it has 45 bases, read in frame from the first base. For CDR1 and CDR2, the germline V gene (reference sequence) lists SGHNT and YYREEE. In total, roughly 670 healthy bone marrow donors made up the cohort. All cohort members were sampled while nominally healthy, although unrecorded immune exposures were likely present. The donor was CMV seronegative and belonged to the group of more than 300 seronegative cohort members. A peripheral blood sample was provided by each donor, and peripheral blood mononuclear cells were used for TCR beta sequencing. Genomic DNA extraction from the blood cell samples was performed with the Qiagen DNeasy Blood Extraction Kit. A word on this clone: Its recognized antigen is unknown. Base qualities are missing; no much larger clone stands one base away.

In this chain, TRBV5-4 is recombined with TRBJ2-5; the D gene is perhaps TRBD1, from 5 matching bases. The sequenced material came from PBMCs. This TCR was sampled from a man in his forties or fifties in good health and CMV-seronegative. The nucleotides read TGTGCCAGCAGACCTACACAGGACAACCAAGAGACCCAGTACTTC. The translation is CASRPTQDNQETQYF.